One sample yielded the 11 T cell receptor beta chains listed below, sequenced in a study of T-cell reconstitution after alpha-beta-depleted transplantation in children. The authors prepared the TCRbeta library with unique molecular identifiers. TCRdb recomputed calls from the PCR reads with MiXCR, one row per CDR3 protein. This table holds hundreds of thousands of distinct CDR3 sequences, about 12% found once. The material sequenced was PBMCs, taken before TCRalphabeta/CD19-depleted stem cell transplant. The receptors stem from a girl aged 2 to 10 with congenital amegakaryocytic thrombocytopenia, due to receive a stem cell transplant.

CDR3 residues: CAISERQGETQYF. In nucleotides, the CDR3 is TGTGCCATCAGTGAGAGGCAAGGAGAGACCCAGTACTTC. The rearrangement links TRBV10-3 to TRBJ2-5; D gene uncertain. The CDR3 has 13 residues. Trimming left V 2 bases short and J 4 bases short, with 8 bases between. Germline V gene data show CDR1 as ENHRY and CDR2 as SYGVKD.

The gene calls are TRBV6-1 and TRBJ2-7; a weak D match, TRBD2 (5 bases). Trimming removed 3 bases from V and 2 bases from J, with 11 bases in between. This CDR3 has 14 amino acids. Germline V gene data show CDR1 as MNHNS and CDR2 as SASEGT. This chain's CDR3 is CASSERAIAYEQYF. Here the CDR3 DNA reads TGTGCCAGCAGTGAGAGGGCCATCGCCTACGAGCAGTACTTC.

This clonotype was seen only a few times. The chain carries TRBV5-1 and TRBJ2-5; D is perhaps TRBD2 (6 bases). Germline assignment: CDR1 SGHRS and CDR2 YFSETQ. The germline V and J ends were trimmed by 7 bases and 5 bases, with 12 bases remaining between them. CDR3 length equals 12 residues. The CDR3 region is CASGRGVETQYF. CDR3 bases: TGCGCCAGCGGGCGGGGTGTGGAGACCCAGTACTTC.

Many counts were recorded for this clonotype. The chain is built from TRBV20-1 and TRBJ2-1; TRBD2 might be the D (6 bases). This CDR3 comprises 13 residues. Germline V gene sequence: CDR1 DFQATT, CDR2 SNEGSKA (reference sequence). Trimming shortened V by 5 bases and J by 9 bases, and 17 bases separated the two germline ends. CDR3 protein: CSAAGRGVGEQFF. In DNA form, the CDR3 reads TGCAGTGCTGCGGGACGCGGGGTTGGTGAGCAGTTCTTC.

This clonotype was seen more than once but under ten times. This CDR3 reads CSARGGAVRYEQYF. CDR3 DNA: TGCAGTGCTAGAGGAGGCGCAGTGAGGTACGAGCAGTACTTC. The chain combines TRBV20-1 with TRBJ2-7; no reliable D call. The CDR3 has 14 amino acids. Trimming took off 1 base at V and 4 bases at J, with 14 bases between the two ends. Germline V lookup: CDR1 DFQATT, CDR2 SNEGSKA (reference sequence).

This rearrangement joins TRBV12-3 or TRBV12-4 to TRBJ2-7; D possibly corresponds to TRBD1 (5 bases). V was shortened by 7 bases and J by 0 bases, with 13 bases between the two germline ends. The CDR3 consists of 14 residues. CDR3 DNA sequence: TGTGCCAGCAATCTCGACAGTAACTCCTACGAGCAGTACTTC. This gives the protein CASNLDSNSYEQYF.

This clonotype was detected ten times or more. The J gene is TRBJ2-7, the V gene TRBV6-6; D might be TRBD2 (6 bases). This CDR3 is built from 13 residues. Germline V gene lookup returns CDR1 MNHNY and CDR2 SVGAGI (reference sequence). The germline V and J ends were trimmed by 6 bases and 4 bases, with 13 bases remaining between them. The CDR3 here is CASREVLAYEQYF. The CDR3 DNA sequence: TGTGCCAGCAGGGAGGTTCTAGCGTACGAGCAGTACTTC.

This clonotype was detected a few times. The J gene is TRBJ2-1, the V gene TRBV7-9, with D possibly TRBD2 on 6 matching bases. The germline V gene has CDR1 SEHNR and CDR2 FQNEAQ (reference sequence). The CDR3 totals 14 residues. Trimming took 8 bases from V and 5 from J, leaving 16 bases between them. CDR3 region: CASGKAAGNNEQFF. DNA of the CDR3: TGTGCCAGCGGTAAGGCGGCGGGGAACAATGAGCAGTTCTTC.

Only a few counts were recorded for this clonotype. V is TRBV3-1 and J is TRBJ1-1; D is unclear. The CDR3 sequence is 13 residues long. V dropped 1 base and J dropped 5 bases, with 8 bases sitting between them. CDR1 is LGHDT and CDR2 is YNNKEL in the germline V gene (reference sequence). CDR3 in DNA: TGTGCCAGCAGCCAAGGGGGAGAGACTGAAGCTTTCTTT. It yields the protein CASSQGGETEAFF.

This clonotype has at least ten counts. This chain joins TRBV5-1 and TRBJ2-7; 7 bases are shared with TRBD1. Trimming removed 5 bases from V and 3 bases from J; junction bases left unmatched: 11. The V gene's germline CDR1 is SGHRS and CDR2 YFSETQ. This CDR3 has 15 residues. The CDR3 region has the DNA TGCGCCAGCAGTTCGACTGCGACAGGGAGCTACGAGCAGTACTTC. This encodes CASSSTATGSYEQYF. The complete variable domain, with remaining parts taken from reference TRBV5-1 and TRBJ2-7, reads KAGVTQTPRYLIKTRGQQVTLSCSPISGHRSVSWYQQTPGQGLQFLFEYFSETQRNKGNFPGRFSGRQFSNSRSEMNVSTLELGDSALYLCASSSTATGSYEQYFGPGTRLTVT.

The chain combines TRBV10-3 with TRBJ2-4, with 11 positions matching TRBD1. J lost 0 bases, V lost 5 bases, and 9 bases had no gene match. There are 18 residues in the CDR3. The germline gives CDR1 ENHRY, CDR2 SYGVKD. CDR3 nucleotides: TGTGCCATCAGTAATATAACCGGGACAGGGGGAGCCAAAAACATTCAGTACTTC. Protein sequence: CAISNITGTGGAKNIQYF.